A single sample is the source of the 18 T cell receptor beta chains below, sequenced in a study of molecular identifiers for immune sequencing clone quantification. TCRdb re-called the PCR reads with MiXCR, one entry per CDR3 protein. Counted here are approximately 550,000 distinct CDR3 sequences, about 25% occurring once; the ten biggest clones make up over 0.6%. Material for sequencing was naive CD8+ T cells from blood, with Jurkat cell RNA spiked in. Subset specified: FACS-sorted CD8+CD4-CCR7+CD45RA+ naive T cells. The receptors originated from a human donor in good health. Some libraries in this study had Jurkat cell RNA spiked in.

A note on this clonotype: At one of its ends the junction is not consistent with the germline gene, which may arise from a read error. V gene TRBV5-6 combines with J gene TRBJ1-1; no definite D call. The CDR3 covers 13 residues. Germline assignment: CDR1 SGHDT and CDR2 YYEEEE. CDR3 region: CASSLELNTEASF. The CDR3, as DNA: TGTGCCAGCAGCTTGGAGCTGAACACTGAAGCTTCCTTT.

This clonotype was counted at least ten times. The chain has TRBV20-1 and TRBJ2-3; weak D call: TRBD2 (5 bases). The length of the CDR3 is 14 residues. Trimming removed 3 bases from V and 0 bases from J, with 10 bases in between. Germline CDR1 and CDR2: DFQATT and SNEGSKA (reference sequence). Written as DNA, the CDR3 is TGCAGTGCTAGTAGCTGGACTAGCACAGATACGCAGTATTTT. Residues: CSASSWTSTDTQYF.

This clonotype was seen repeatedly, ten times or more. The chain joins TRBV28 to TRBJ2-5; D remains ambiguous. The germline CDR1 and CDR2 sequences are MDHEN and SYDVKM. The CDR3 covers 12 residues. The germline V and J ends were trimmed by 6 bases and 5 bases, with 10 bases remaining between them. The CDR3 is CASSWAGETQYF. The CDR3 bases are TGTGCCAGCAGCTGGGCCGGGGAGACCCAGTACTTC.

This clonotype appeared many times. The genes are TRBV6-5 and TRBJ2-3; D is uncertain. Germline assignment: CDR1 MNHEY and CDR2 SVGAGI. Between the trimmed V and J ends, which lost 2 bases and 3 bases, there was a span of 6 bases. CDR3 length: 13 amino acids. CDR3 sequence (DNA): TGTGCCAGCAGTTACGCAGTAACAGATACGCAGTATTTT. Residues: CASSYAVTDTQYF.

This clonotype was counted only a few times. V is TRBV10-3 and J is TRBJ2-7; 10 bases fit TRBD1. With V trimmed by 3 bases and J by 7 bases, 9 bases remained unmatched. There are 15 residues in the CDR3. Germline V gene sequence: CDR1 ENHRY, CDR2 SYGVKD. DNA of the CDR3: TGTGCCATCAGTGACCCCGGGACAGGGGCATTGGAGCAGTACTTC. Protein: CAISDPGTGALEQYF.

V gene TRBV30 combines with J gene TRBJ2-3; 8 bases are a match to TRBD1. Looked up from germline, CDR1 is GTSNPN and CDR2 is SVGIG (reference sequence). The CDR3 totals 14 residues. The ends lost 4 bases at V and 5 bases at J; junction bases unmatched: 8. CDR3 coding DNA: TGTGCCTGGACGAGGACAGGGCATGAAGATACGCAGTATTTT. Amino acid sequence: CAWTRTGHEDTQYF. The full variable domain, in which reference TRBV30 and TRBJ2-3 provide the parts outside the CDR3, is SQTIHQWPATLVQPVGSPLSLECTVEGTSNPNLYWYRQAAGRGLQLLFYSVGIGQISSEVPQNLSASRPQDRQFILSSKKLLLSDSGFYLCAWTRTGHEDTQYFGPGTRLTVL.

This clonotype was observed many times. This chain connects TRBV4-3 to TRBJ2-7; 13 bases match TRBD2. This CDR3 has 14 amino acids. Germline loops: CDR1 LGHNA, CDR2 YSLEER. Unmatched junction bases numbered 3, after V lost 4 bases and J lost 6 bases. This chain's CDR3 is CASSPGLAGIEQYF. The CDR3 DNA reads as TGCGCCAGCAGCCCGGGACTAGCGGGAATCGAGCAGTACTTC.

This clonotype was found a few times. The chain uses TRBV20-1 and TRBJ1-1; possible D gene TRBD1, 6 bases. CDR1 DFQATT and CDR2 SNEGSKA come from the germline V gene (reference sequence). CDR3 length equals 15 residues. Trimming left V 0 bases short and J 5 bases short, with 16 bases between. The CDR3 spells CSARDPFRGGTEAFF. CDR3 nucleotides: TGCAGTGCTAGAGACCCTTTCAGGGGCGGAACTGAAGCTTTCTTT.

The chain recombines TRBV9 with TRBJ2-3, with a weak D call TRBD2 (6 bases). V was cut by 0 bases and J by 1 base, with 18 bases left in between. The length of the CDR3 is 18 residues. Germline values: CDR1 SGDLS, CDR2 YYNGEE. The chain's CDR3 is CASSVAGDVRGCTDTQYF. The CDR3 DNA reads as TGTGCCAGCAGCGTAGCGGGGGACGTTCGCGGGTGCACAGATACGCAGTATTTT.

This clonotype was recorded only once. The rearrangement joins TRBV6-4 to TRBJ1-5, with D possibly matching TRBD1 (6 bases). CDR3 length equals 13 residues. In germline, CDR1 is MRHNA, CDR2 SNTAGT. Trimming removed 8 bases at V and 3 bases at J, with 11 bases between. CDR3 DNA sequence: TGTGCCAGCCCTGGGGACACCAATCAGCCCCAGCATTTT. This codes for CASPGDTNQPQHF.

This clonotype was detected ten times or more. The V call is TRBV27, the J call TRBJ2-3; 7 bases line up with TRBD1. The V gene end was trimmed by 6 bases and the J gene end by 1 base; junction bases not matched to a gene: 7. This CDR3 comprises 15 residues. Germline loops: CDR1 MNHEY, CDR2 SMNVEV (reference sequence). CDR3 protein: CASSDRARRTDTQYF. The CDR3 DNA reads TGTGCCAGCAGCGACAGGGCCCGTCGCACAGATACGCAGTATTTT.

The sample holds many counts of this clonotype. This chain links TRBV7-9 with TRBJ2-7, with 10 nucleotides matching TRBD2. CDR1 is SEHNR, CDR2 FQNEAQ, per germline (reference sequence). After removal of 4 bases from V and 2 bases from J, the junction contained 5 bases not matched to a gene. The CDR3 is 15 residues long. The CDR3: CASSSTSGDPYEQYF. The CDR3 DNA follows: TGTGCCAGCAGCTCCACTAGCGGGGATCCCTACGAGCAGTACTTC.

A few counts support this clonotype. The chain employs TRBV21-1 and TRBJ2-7; the table gives TRBD2 as D, unverified against the DNA. TRBV21-1 is a recognized pseudogene. The CDR3 loop spans 17 amino acids. The CDR3: CASSKARGLAGSYEQYF. CDR3 DNA: TGTGCCAGCAGCAAAGCGCGAGGGCTAGCGGGGTCCTACGAGCAGTACTTC.

This clonotype was observed a few times. V and J are TRBV4-3 and TRBJ1-1; the match to TRBD1 covers 7 bases. This CDR3 has 15 residues. CDR1 and CDR2 from the germline V gene are LGHNA and YSLEER. V shed 0 bases, J shed 4 bases, and the junction held 5 bases outside the gene matches. The chain's CDR3 is CASSQETGRGTEAFF. The DNA for the CDR3 is TGCGCCAGCAGCCAAGAGACAGGGAGGGGCACTGAAGCTTTCTTT.

The V gene is TRBV20-1, the J gene TRBJ2-1; 11 bases are a match to TRBD2. Trimming cost V 6 bases and J 3 bases; bases outside gene matches: 10. The CDR3 runs to 16 residues. CDR1 is DFQATT, CDR2 SNEGSKA, per germline (reference sequence). CDR3 bases: TGCAGTGCCCAACCCTCGACTAGCGGGATCTACAATGAGCAGTTCTTC. Protein sequence: CSAQPSTSGIYNEQFF.

This clonotype was seen only a few times. This rearrangement joins TRBV28 to TRBJ2-7; TRBD2 aligns across 9 bases. CDR1 is MDHEN, CDR2 SYDVKM, per germline. Trimming removed 3 bases from V and 2 bases from J; junction bases left unmatched: 8. The CDR3 covers 16 residues. The CDR3 region has the DNA TGTGCCAGCAGTTTGTCGGCTAGCGGGACTACCTACGAGCAGTACTTC. Encoded protein: CASSLSASGTTYEQYF.

The chain combines TRBV7-7 with TRBJ2-3; D unresolved. V was pared by 3 bases and J by 5 bases, with 15 bases between. Germline values: CDR1 SSHAT, CDR2 FNYEAQ (reference sequence). The CDR3 spans 15 residues. CDR3 coding DNA: TGTGCCAGCAGCTTTTCCTTTGGTAGAGGAGATACGCAGTATTTT. Translated, it gives CASSFSFGRGDTQYF.

This clonotype appeared many times. The chain employs TRBV29-1 and TRBJ2-6; perhaps D is TRBD1 or TRBD2 (5 bases each). This CDR3 comprises 13 residues. The V end was cut by 7 bases, the J end by 4 bases, with 11 bases between. From germline, CDR1 is SQVTM and CDR2 ANQGSEA. In DNA form, the CDR3 reads TGCAGCGGAGGGGACCCCGGGGCCAACGTCCTGACTTTC. Its translation: CSGGDPGANVLTF.